What follows are 6 T cell receptor beta chains derived from one specimen sequenced in a study of Ad26.COV2.S vaccination and SARS-CoV-2 variants. Produced via immunoSEQ multiplex PCR; TCRdb's table is partial and in-frame only. The sample holds around 170,000 clones, around 88% seen once. The material sequenced was peripheral blood, taken after recovery from COVID-19. The receptors come from a human donor who had recovered from COVID-19.

The V gene is TRBV6-5, the J gene TRBJ2-1; TRBD2 agrees at 11 bases. Germline assignment: CDR1 MNHEY and CDR2 SVGAGI. V shed 6 bases, J shed 6 bases, and the junction held 10 bases outside the gene matches. The CDR3 consists of 16 residues. CDR3 sequence reads: CASSYPTSGASNEQFF. The CDR3 region has the DNA TGTGCCAGCAGCTACCCGACTAGCGGGGCCAGCAATGAGCAGTTCTTC.

The J gene is TRBJ1-1, the V gene TRBV6-4; 8 bases fit TRBD1. V gave up 3 bases and J gave up 5 bases; unmatched junction bases: 2. CDR1 MRHNA and CDR2 SNTAGT come from the germline V gene. The CDR3 has 13 amino acids. This chain's CDR3 is CASSEQGGTEAFF. In nucleotides, the CDR3 is TGTGCCAGCAGTGAACAGGGGGGTACTGAAGCTTTCTTT.

The chain joins TRBV15 to TRBJ1-4, with a possible D match to TRBD1 (5 bases). The V gene's germline CDR1 is LNHNV and CDR2 YYDKDF (reference sequence). The length of the CDR3 is 14 residues. Trimming took off 8 bases at V and 6 bases at J, with 16 bases between the two ends. The CDR3 region has the DNA TGTGCCACCCGTGGGGGACGTGGGGATGAAAAACTGTTTTTT. Protein sequence: CATRGGRGDEKLFF. Full variable domain (missing parts from reference TRBV15 and TRBJ1-4): DAMVIQNPRYQVTQFGKPVTLSCSQTLNHNVMYWYQQKSSQAPKLLFHYYDKDFNNEADTPDNFQSRRPNTSFCFLDIRSPGLGDTAMYLCATRGGRGDEKLFFGSGTQLSVL.

The chain uses TRBV2 and TRBJ2-7; D gene unclear. Trimming cost V 1 base and J 0 bases, with 7 bases left between them. Looked up from germline, CDR1 is SNHLY and CDR2 is FYNNEI. The CDR3 is made up of 14 amino acids. CDR3 DNA: TGTGCCAGCAGTGAAGTTTTCCTCTCCTACGAGCAGTACTTC. The encoded protein is CASSEVFLSYEQYF.

This chain uses TRBV10-3 with TRBJ2-6, with a weak D call TRBD2 (6 bases). V was cut by 3 bases and J by 2 bases, with 14 bases left in between. CDR3 size: 17 residues. CDR1 is ENHRY, CDR2 SYGVKD, per germline. The CDR3 region is CAISENSGVAGANVLTF. DNA for the CDR3: TGTGCCATCAGTGAAAATTCGGGGGTTGCTGGGGCCAACGTCCTGACTTTC.

A single count supports this clone. This chain joins TRBV7-2 and TRBJ2-5, with 10 bases identical to TRBD2. CDR1 and CDR2 (germline): SGHTA, FQGNSA. The CDR3 consists of 14 residues. With V trimmed by 7 bases and J by 7 bases, 9 bases remained unmatched. The CDR3 loop reads CASTLSGGRGTQYF. DNA for the CDR3: TGTGCCAGCACCCTTAGCGGGGGGAGGGGGACCCAGTACTTC.